These 12 T cell receptor beta chains were all obtained from the same sample, sequenced in a study of regulatory T cells in long-lasting Graves disease. Building the TCR beta libraries relied on iRepertoire HTBI primers, and CDR3 regions underwent Arm-PCR. Each CDR3 protein is one row after TCRdb ran MiXCR on the multiplex PCR reads. The sample consists of roughly 430,000 distinct CDR3 sequences, roughly a fifth of them appearing once. Time point of the sample: persistent/refractory GD, antithyroid drugs over 5 years with positive TRAb. RNA isolated from PBMCs was used to make the TCR library. The input for sequencing was peripheral blood mononuclear cells (PBMCs), taken when the disease was refractory, from a patient treated with antithyroid drugs. The receptors here all came from a female donor with Graves disease.

A few counts support this clonotype. This chain connects TRBV6-1 to TRBJ2-3; possibly TRBD2 for D (7 bases). V was pared by 5 bases and J by 2 bases, with 20 bases between. The CDR3 covers 17 residues. CDR1 MNHNS and CDR2 SASEGT come from the germline V gene. This CDR3 reads CASSTRGGARLTDTQYF. CDR3 in DNA: TGTGCCAGCAGTACCCGAGGGGGGGCAAGGCTCACAGATACGCAGTATTTT.

This clonotype was observed many times. CDR3: CASSSQRDPSYEQYF. The DNA for the CDR3 is TGTGCCAGCAGCTCCCAGCGGGATCCGTCCTACGAGCAGTACTTC. The rearrangement uses TRBV7-8 and TRBJ2-7; 7 bases are a match to TRBD2. Trimming took 4 bases from V and 1 from J; bases not matched to a gene: 7. The CDR3 extends over 15 amino acids. Germline assignment: CDR1 SGHVS and CDR2 FQNEAQ.

The chain has TRBV3-1 and TRBJ2-3; 8 positions agree with TRBD2. The CDR3 has 17 amino acids. The germline gives CDR1 LGHDT, CDR2 YNNKEL (reference sequence). The junction had 7 bases not matched to a gene; V was cut back by 0 bases and J by 2 bases. In nucleotides, the CDR3 is TGTGCCAGCAGCCAAGACCCCAGCGGGGGCCACACAGATACGCAGTATTTT. Translation: CASSQDPSGGHTDTQYF.

This clonotype was counted once. The V gene is TRBV7-9, the J gene TRBJ2-6, with TRBD1 matching 7 bases. This CDR3 is built from 14 residues. The junction had 3 bases not matched to a gene; V was cut back by 6 bases and J by 4 bases. Germline CDR1 is SEHNR and CDR2 is FQNEAQ (reference sequence). CDR3 in DNA: TGTGCCAGCAGGACAGGGTACGGGGCCAACGTCCTGACTTTC. This sequence encodes CASRTGYGANVLTF. Supplemented by reference TRBV7-9 and TRBJ2-6, the full variable domain reads DTGVSQNPRHKITKRGQNVTFRCDPISEHNRLYWYRQTLGQGPEFLTYFQNEAQLEKSRLLSDRFSAERPKGSFSTLEIQRTEQGDSAMYLCASRTGYGANVLTFGAGSRLTVL.

This chain links TRBV2 with TRBJ2-3; 7 nucleotides agree with TRBD1. Germline V gives CDR1 SNHLY, CDR2 FYNNEI. The CDR3 contains 16 residues. Trimming removed 6 bases from V and 4 bases from J; junction bases left unmatched: 13. CDR3 loop: CASRTGTDPAPDTQYF. In DNA, the CDR3 is TGTGCCAGCAGAACCGGGACAGATCCAGCACCAGATACGCAGTATTTT.

This chain uses TRBV5-6 with TRBJ1-3; D is unresolved. Trimming removed 6 bases from V and 8 bases from J, with 12 bases in between. The CDR3 sequence is 12 residues long. Germline loops: CDR1 SGHDT, CDR2 YYEEEE. CDR3 coding DNA: TGTGCCAGCACCACCTATGGTGACACCATATATTTT. Protein product: CASTTYGDTIYF.

The chain joins TRBV28 to TRBJ2-1; perhaps D is TRBD1 or TRBD2 (5 bases each). The CDR3 is 16 residues long. CDR1 and CDR2 from the germline V gene are MDHEN and SYDVKM. The V end was cut by 7 bases, the J end by 2 bases, with 18 bases between. The CDR3 sequence is CASTIRGVAPYNEQFF. In nucleotides, the CDR3 is TGTGCCAGCACCATCAGAGGGGTAGCGCCCTACAATGAGCAGTTCTTC.

Only one count was recorded for this clonotype. The chain recombines TRBV27 with TRBJ1-2; a weak D match, TRBD1 (5 bases). Trimming stripped 7 bases from V and 4 bases from J, with 13 bases between. Germline V gene sequence: CDR1 MNHEY, CDR2 SMNVEV (reference sequence). The CDR3 is made up of 13 amino acids. This CDR3 reads CASKYEGSYGYTF. The CDR3 nucleotides read TGTGCCAGCAAGTACGAGGGGAGCTATGGCTACACCTTC.

The gene calls are TRBV19 and TRBJ1-2; 8 bases match TRBD1. The junction had 10 bases not matched to a gene; V was cut back by 6 bases and J by 1 base. Germline CDR1 is LNHDA and CDR2 is SQIVND (reference sequence). The CDR3 covers 16 residues. CDR3 amino acids: CASRVIGGQGNYGYTF. The CDR3 DNA follows: TGTGCCAGTAGAGTTATAGGCGGACAGGGTAACTATGGCTACACCTTC.

This clonotype has just a few counts. CDR3 bases: TGTGCCAGCAGTTTACAGGGGGCGTCAGGAAACACCATATATTTT. It codes for CASSLQGASGNTIYF. The chain links TRBV2 to TRBJ1-3; 9 positions agree with TRBD1. V shed 5 bases, J shed 4 bases, and the junction held 6 bases outside the gene matches. Per germline, CDR1 SNHLY and CDR2 FYNNEI. The CDR3 runs 15 residues.

This clonotype was observed many times. This chain joins TRBV7-9 and TRBJ2-7, with D perhaps matching TRBD2 (6 bases). Trimming pared 1 base from V and 4 bases from J, leaving 17 bases between. CDR1 is SEHNR, CDR2 FQNEAQ, per germline (reference sequence). The CDR3 is made up of 16 amino acids. CDR3 sequence reads: CASSLGFGGRNYEQYF. The CDR3, as DNA: TGTGCCAGCAGCTTAGGCTTTGGAGGGAGGAATTACGAGCAGTACTTC.

The rearrangement links TRBV2 to TRBJ2-1; 15 bases align to TRBD2. The J segment lost 0 bases and the V segment lost 7 bases, leaving 10 bases of the junction unmatched. CDR3 length equals 19 residues. The germline V gene has CDR1 SNHLY and CDR2 FYNNEI. CDR3 residues: CASTGLAGGVQSSYNEQFF. In nucleotides, the CDR3 is TGTGCCAGCACCGGACTAGCGGGAGGGGTGCAGAGCTCCTACAATGAGCAGTTCTTC.